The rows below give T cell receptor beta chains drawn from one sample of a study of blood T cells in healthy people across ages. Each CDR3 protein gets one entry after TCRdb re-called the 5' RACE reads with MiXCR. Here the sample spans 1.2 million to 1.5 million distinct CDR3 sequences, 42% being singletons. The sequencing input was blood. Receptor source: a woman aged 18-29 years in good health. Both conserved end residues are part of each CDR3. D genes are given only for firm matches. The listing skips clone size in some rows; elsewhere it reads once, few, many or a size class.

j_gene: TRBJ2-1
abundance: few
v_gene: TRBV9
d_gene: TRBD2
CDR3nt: TGTGCCAGCAGCGCGGGACTAGGGGGGTATAATGAGCAGTTCTTC
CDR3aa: CASSAGLGGYNEQFF

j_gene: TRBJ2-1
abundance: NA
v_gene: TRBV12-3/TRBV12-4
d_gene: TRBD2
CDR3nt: TGTGCCAGCAGTTTAGGTAGCGGGATCGCCTACAATGAGCAGTTCTTC
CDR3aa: CASSLGSGIAYNEQFF

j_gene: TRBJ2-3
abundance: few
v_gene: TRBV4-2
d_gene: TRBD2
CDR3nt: TGTGCCAGCAGCCCCTCCGGGGCGGGAGGCACAGATACGCAGTATTTT
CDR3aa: CASSPSGAGGTDTQYF

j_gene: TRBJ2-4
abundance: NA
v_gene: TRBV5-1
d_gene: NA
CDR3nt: TGCGCCAGCAGTGGGCAGGGGAGCCAGCAGTACTTC
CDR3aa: CASSGQGSQQYF

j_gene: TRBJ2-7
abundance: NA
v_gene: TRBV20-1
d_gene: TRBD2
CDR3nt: TGCAGTGCTAGAGATGCCTCCAAAACTAGCGGGAGGGTAGGGGAGCAGTACTTC
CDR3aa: CSARDASKTSGRVGEQYF

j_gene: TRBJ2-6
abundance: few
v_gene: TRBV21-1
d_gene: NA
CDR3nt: TGTGCCAGCAGCAAAGCGGGGAGGGGGCCGAGCTCTGGGGCCAACGTCCTGACTTTC
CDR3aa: CASSKAGRGPSSGANVLTF

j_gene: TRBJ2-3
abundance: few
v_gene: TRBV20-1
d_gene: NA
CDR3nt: TGCAGTGCTAGGGCCCCCGGAGCGTCAGATACGCAGTATTTT
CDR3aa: CSARAPGASDTQYF

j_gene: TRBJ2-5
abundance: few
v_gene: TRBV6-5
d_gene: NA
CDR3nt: TGTGCCACCACCACAGGACTCCTACAAGAGACCCAGTACTTC
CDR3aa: CATTTGLLQETQYF

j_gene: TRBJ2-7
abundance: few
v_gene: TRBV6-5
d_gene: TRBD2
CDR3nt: TGTGCCAGCAGTCCTATTAGCGGGATCCACGAGCAGTACTTC
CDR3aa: CASSPISGIHEQYF

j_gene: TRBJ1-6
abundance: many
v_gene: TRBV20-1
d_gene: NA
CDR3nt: TGCAGTGCTAGACTGAGCTCCTATAATTCACCCCTCCACTTT
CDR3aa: CSARLSSYNSPLHF

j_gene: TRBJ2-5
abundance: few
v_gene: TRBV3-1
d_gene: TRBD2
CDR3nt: TGTGCCAGCAGCCAAGATCTAGAAGCGGGGCCGGGGCTTGCAGAGACCCAGTACTTC
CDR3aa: CASSQDLEAGPGLAETQYF

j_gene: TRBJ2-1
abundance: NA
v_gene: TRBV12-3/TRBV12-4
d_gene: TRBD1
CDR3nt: TGTGCCAGCAGTTCAGCACAGGGGCAGCTCAATGAGCAGTTCTTC
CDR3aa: CASSSAQGQLNEQFF

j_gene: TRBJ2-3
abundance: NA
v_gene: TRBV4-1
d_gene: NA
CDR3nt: TGCGCCAGCAGCTTCCCTCGGTCGGGCTCTTCGGATACGCAGTATTTT
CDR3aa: CASSFPRSGSSDTQYF

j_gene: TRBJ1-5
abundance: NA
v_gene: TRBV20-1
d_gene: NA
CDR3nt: TGCAGTGCGGGAAACTTTGAGCCCCAGCATTTT
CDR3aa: CSAGNFEPQHF

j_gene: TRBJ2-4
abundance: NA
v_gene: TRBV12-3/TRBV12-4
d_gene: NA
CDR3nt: TGTGCCAGCAGTTTTCTGGGGGCGCGTAAAAACATTCAGTACTTC
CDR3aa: CASSFLGARKNIQYF

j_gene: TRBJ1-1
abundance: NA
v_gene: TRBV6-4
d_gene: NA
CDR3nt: TGTGCCAGCAGTGACCAGGGGTCTGGCACTGAAGCTTTCTTT
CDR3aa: CASSDQGSGTEAFF

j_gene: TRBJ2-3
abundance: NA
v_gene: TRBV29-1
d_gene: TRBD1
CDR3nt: TGCAGCGCGGGACAGGGTGTCGCAGATACGCAGTATTTT
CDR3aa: CSAGQGVADTQYF

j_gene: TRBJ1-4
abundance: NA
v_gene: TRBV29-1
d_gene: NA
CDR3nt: TGCAGCGGCCGGGACACGGGGGAAAAACTGTTTTTT
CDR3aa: CSGRDTGEKLFF

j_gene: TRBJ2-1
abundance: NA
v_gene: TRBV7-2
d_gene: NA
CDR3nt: TGTGCCAGCAGCTTAAGTATGAACAATGAGCAGTTCTTC
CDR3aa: CASSLSMNNEQFF

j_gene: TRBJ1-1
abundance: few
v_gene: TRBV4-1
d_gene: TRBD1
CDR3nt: TGCGCCAGCAGCCAAGATATCGAGGACAGGGGGTACACTGAAGCTTTCTTT
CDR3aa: CASSQDIEDRGYTEAFF

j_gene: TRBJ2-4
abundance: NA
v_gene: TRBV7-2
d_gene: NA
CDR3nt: TGTGCCAGCAGCCCGCCGGGCGTCAAAAACATTCAGTACTTC
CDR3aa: CASSPPGVKNIQYF

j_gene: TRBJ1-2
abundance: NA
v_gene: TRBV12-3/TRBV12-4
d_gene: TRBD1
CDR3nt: TGTGCCAGCAGGCAGACAGGGGCCTACACCTTC
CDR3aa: CASRQTGAYTF

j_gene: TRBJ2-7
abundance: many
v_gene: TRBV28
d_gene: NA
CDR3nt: TGTGCCAGCAGTTCGACGTCACTGGAGCAGTACTTC
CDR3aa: CASSSTSLEQYF

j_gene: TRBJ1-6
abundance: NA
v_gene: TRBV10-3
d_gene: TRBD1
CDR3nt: TGTGCCATCAGTCGCCGGGACAGAGATTCGGTGAGCTCCTATAATTCACCCCTCCACTTT
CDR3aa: CAISRRDRDSVSSYNSPLHF

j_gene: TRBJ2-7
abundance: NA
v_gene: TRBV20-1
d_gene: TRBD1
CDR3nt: TGCAGTGCTAGAGATGGGCAGGGGGTCTACGAGCAGTACTTC
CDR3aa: CSARDGQGVYEQYF

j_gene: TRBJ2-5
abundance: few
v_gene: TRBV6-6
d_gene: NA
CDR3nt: TGTGCCACCATCACAGCGGGCTCTGGGAAAGAGACCCAGTACTTC
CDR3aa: CATITAGSGKETQYF

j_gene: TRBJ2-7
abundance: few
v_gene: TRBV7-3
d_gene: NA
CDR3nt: TGTGCCAGCAGCTTAACGGTCGCGGTGACTACCTACGAGCAGTACTTC
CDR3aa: CASSLTVAVTTYEQYF

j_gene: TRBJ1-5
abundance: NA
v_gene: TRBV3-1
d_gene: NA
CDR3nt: TGTGCCAGCAGCCCGACAGAGCATCAGCCCCAGCATTTT
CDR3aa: CASSPTEHQPQHF

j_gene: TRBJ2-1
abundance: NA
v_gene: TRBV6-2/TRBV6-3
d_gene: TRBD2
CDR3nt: TGTGCCAGCAGACAGACTAGCGGGAGGGACAATGAGCAGTTCTTC
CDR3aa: CASRQTSGRDNEQFF

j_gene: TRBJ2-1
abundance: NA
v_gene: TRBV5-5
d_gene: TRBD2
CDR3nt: TGTGCCAGCACCCACGAGGGAGGGTCCTACAGTGAGCAGTTCTTC
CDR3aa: CASTHEGGSYSEQFF

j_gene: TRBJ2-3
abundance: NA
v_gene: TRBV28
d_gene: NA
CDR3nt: TGTGCCAGCAGTTTACCCAGGGCCACTAGCACAGATACGCAGTATTTT
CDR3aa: CASSLPRATSTDTQYF

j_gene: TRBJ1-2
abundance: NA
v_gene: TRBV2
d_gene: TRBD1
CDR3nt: TGTGCCAGCGCCGCCGGGACAGCGGACTATGGCTACACCTTC
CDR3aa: CASAAGTADYGYTF

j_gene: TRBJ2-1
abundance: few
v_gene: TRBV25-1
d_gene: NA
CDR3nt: TGTGCCAGCAGTGCAGAGGATGAGCAGTTCTTC
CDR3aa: CASSAEDEQFF

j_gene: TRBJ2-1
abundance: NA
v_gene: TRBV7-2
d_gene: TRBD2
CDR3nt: TGTGCCAGCAGCTTGTATGGACTAGCCTCGGGTGAGCAGTTCTTC
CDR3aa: CASSLYGLASGEQFF

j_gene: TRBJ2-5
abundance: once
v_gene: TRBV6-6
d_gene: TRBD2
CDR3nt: TGTGCCAGCAGACCCGGACTAGCGGAAGAGACCCAGTACTTC
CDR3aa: CASRPGLAEETQYF

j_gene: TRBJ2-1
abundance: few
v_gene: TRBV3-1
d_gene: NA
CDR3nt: TGTGCCAGCAGCCAGGTGCAAAAGCAGTTCTTC
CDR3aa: CASSQVQKQFF

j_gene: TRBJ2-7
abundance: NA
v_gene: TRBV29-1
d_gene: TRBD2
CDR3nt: TGCAGCGTTTCAAGCGGGAGGGCCACCTACGAGCAGTACTTC
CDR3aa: CSVSSGRATYEQYF

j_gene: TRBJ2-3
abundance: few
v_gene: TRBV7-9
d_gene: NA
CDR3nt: TGTGCCAGCAGCCCACCTTTTATCACAGATACGCAGTATTTT
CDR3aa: CASSPPFITDTQYF

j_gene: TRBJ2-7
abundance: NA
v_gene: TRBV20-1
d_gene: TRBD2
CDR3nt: TGCAGTGCTCTTATAGCGGGAGGGAATCCCTACGAGCAGTACTTC
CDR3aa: CSALIAGGNPYEQYF

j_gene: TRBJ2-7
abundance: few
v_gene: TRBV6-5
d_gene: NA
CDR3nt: TGTGCCAGCAGTTACTCGGACGGGAGCGGCTACGAGCAGTACTTC
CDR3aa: CASSYSDGSGYEQYF

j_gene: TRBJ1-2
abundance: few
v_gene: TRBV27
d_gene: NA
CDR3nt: TGTGCCAGCAGTTTATGGCCGGGTGGAGAGGGCTACACCTTC
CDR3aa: CASSLWPGGEGYTF

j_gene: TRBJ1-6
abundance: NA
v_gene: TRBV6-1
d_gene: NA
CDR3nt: TGTGCCAGCAGTGAGGGGACGGACTATTCACCCCTCCACTTT
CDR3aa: CASSEGTDYSPLHF

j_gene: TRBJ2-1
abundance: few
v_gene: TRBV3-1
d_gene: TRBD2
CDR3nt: TGTGCCAGCAGCCAAGATTCCAGCGGGGCCCACAATGAGCAGTTCTTC
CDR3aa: CASSQDSSGAHNEQFF

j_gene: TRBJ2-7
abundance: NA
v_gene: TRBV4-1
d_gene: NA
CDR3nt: TGCGCCAGCAGGTCGGCCGTAGGCTCCTACAATGAGCAGTACTTC
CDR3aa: CASRSAVGSYNEQYF

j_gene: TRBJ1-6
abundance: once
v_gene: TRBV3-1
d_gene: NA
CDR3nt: TGTGCCAGCAGCCAAGTCGGCCAGGGTTACAATTCACCCCTCCACTTT
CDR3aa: CASSQVGQGYNSPLHF

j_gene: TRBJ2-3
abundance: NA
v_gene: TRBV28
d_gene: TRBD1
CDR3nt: TGTGCCAGCAGGTCAAGGGGGCCGAGCACAGATACGCAGTATTTT
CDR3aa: CASRSRGPSTDTQYF

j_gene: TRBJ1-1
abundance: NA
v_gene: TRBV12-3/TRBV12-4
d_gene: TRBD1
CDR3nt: TGTGCCAGCATTCAAGACAGGGCCCCTGAAGCTTTCTTT
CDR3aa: CASIQDRAPEAFF

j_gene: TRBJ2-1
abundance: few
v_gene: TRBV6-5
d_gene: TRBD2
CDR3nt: TGTGCCAGCGGGTCGGGACTAGGCCTCGGGGAGCAGTTCTTC
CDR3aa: CASGSGLGLGEQFF

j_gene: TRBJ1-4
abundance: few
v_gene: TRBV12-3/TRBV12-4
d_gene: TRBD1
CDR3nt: TGTGCCAGCAGTTCATCCGGGACAGTGCCACCAGGAAAACTGTTTTTT
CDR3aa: CASSSSGTVPPGKLFF

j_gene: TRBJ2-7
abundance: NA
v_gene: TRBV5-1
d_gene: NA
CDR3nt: TGCGCCAGCAGCTTGACGGGAGATCCCCACGAGCAGTACTTC
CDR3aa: CASSLTGDPHEQYF

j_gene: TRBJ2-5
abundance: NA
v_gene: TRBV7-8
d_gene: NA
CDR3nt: TGTGCCAGCAGCTTAAATTTTAGGGAGACCCAGTACTTC
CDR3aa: CASSLNFRETQYF

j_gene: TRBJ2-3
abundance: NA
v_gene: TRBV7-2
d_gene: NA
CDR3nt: TGTGCCAGCAGCTTAGGCCAGGAGGATACGCAGTATTTT
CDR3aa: CASSLGQEDTQYF

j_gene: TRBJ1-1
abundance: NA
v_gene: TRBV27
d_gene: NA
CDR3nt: TGTGCCAGCAGTTGGGCAGGCGAAGCTTTCTTT
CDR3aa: CASSWAGEAFF

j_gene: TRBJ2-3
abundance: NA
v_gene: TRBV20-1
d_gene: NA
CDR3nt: TGCGGAGCGTGGGTACCAGATACGCAGTATTTT
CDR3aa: CGAWVPDTQYF

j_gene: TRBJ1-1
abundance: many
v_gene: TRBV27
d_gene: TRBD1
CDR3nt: TGTGCCAGCAGTCCTCGACAGGGGGTCACTGAAGCTTTCTTT
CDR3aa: CASSPRQGVTEAFF